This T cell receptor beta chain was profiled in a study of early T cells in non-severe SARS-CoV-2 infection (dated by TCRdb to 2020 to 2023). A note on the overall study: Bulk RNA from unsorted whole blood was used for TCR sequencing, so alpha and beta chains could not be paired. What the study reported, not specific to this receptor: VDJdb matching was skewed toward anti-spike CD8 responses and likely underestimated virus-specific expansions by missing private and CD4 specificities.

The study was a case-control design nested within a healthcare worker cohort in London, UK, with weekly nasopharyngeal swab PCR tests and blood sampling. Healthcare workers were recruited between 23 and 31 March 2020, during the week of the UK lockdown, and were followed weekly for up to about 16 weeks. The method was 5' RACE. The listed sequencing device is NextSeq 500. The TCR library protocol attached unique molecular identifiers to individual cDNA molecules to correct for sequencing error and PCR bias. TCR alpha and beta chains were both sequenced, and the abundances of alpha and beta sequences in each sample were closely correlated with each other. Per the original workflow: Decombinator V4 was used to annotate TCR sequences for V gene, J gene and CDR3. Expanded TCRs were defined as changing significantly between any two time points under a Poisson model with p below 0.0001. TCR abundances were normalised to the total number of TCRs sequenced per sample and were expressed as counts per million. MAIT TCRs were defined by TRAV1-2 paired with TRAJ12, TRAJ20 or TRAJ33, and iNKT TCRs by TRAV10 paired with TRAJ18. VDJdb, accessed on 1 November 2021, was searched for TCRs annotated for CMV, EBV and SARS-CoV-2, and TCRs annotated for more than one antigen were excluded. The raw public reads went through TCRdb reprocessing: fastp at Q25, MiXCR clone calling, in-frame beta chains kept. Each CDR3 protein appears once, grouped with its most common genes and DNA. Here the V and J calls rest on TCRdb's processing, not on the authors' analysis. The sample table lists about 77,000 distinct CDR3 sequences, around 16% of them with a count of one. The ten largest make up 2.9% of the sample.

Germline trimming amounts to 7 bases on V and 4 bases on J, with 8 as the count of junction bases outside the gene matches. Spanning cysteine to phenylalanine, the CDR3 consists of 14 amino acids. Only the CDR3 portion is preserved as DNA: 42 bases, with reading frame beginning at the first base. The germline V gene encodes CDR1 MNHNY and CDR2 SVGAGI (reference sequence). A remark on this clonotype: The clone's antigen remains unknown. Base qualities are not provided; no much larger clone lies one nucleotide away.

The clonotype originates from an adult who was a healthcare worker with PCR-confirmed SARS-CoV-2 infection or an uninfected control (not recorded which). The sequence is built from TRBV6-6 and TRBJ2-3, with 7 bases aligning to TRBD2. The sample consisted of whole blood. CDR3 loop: CASKSAGAADTQYF. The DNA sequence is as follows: TGTGCCAGCAAGAGTGCGGGAGCCGCAGATACGCAGTATTTT.